These 27 T cell receptor beta chains were sequenced from one sample in a study of shared clonotypes between healthy human individuals. Produced via immunoSEQ multiplex PCR; TCRdb's table is partial and in-frame only. The sample lists fewer than 1.4 million clones; around 78% were seen once. What was sequenced was memory CD4+ T cells from PBMCs. Indicated subset: CD45RA-negative fraction. These receptor sequences come from a man aged 18 to 30 in good health. Some clones in this sample may be carry-over from other donors' samples.

CDR3 sequence: CASMGGSYYNEQFF. The CDR3, as DNA: TGTGCCAGTATGGGAGGCAGTTATTACAATGAGCAGTTCTTC. V is TRBV6-1 and J is TRBJ2-1; weak D call: TRBD2 (6 bases). This CDR3 spans 14 amino acids. Looked up from germline, CDR1 is MNHNS and CDR2 is SASEGT. The V gene lost 9 bases and the J gene lost 4 bases, with 16 bases spanning the gap.

V is TRBV29-1 and J is TRBJ1-1, with D hard to call. Trimming removed 6 bases at V and 9 bases at J, with 17 bases between. This CDR3 spans 12 amino acids. The germline V gene encodes CDR1 SQVTM and CDR2 ANQGSEA. The DNA for the CDR3 is TGCAGCGTCGTAACTATAGAAAGTAAAGCTTTCTTT. Translated, it gives CSVVTIESKAFF.

This sequence joins TRBV6-1 and TRBJ2-7, with D possibly TRBD1 on 5 matching bases. CDR3 length equals 16 residues. V lost 5 bases to trimming and J lost 4 bases, with 21 bases between them. The germline gives CDR1 MNHNS, CDR2 SASEGT. CDR3 sequence: CASSKGAAEDRYEQYF. CDR3 nucleotides: TGTGCCAGCAGTAAAGGGGCGGCGGAAGACAGATACGAGCAGTACTTC.

The chain uses TRBV29-1 and TRBJ2-7; possibly TRBD2 for D (5 bases). Germline CDR1 is SQVTM and CDR2 is ANQGSEA. The V gene lost 2 bases and the J gene lost 4 bases, with 9 bases spanning the gap. The CDR3 loop spans 12 amino acids. The CDR3 sequence is CSVEPSRYEQYF. DNA for the CDR3: TGCAGCGTTGAACCTAGCAGATACGAGCAGTACTTC.

This clone was seen just once. The gene calls are TRBV5-6 and TRBJ1-1; D uncertain. The CDR3 length is 15 residues. Trimming left V 0 bases short and J 1 base short, with 10 bases between. The V gene's germline CDR1 is SGHDT and CDR2 YYEEEE. CDR3 sequence: CASSLGRYGNTEAFF. The DNA of the CDR3 is TGTGCCAGCAGCTTGGGCCGATATGGGAACACTGAAGCTTTCTTT.

The chain combines TRBV7-3 with TRBJ2-2, with D perhaps TRBD1 or TRBD2 (5 bases each). Germline CDR1 and CDR2: SGHTA and FQGTGA. The CDR3 totals 16 residues. The germline V and J ends were trimmed by 5 bases and 3 bases, with 16 bases remaining between them. The CDR3 loop is CASSQGRGRHTGELFF. Written as DNA, the CDR3 is TGTGCCAGCAGCCAAGGCCGGGGCAGGCACACCGGGGAGCTGTTTTTT.

The rearrangement joins TRBV27 to TRBJ2-1, with 8 bases lining up with TRBD2. Looked up from germline, CDR1 is MNHEY and CDR2 is SMNVEV (reference sequence). The junction had 9 bases not matched to a gene; V was cut back by 7 bases and J by 4 bases. This CDR3 has 15 amino acids. The CDR3 here is CASIGLAGPYNEQFF. CDR3 DNA: TGTGCCAGCATAGGGTTAGCGGGACCTTACAATGAGCAGTTCTTC.

This clone was recorded once. The chain couples TRBV11-3 to TRBJ2-2; D is perhaps TRBD2 (6 bases). Germline CDR1 is SGHNT and CDR2 is YENEEA. The length of the CDR3 is 16 residues. V lost 1 base and J 5 bases, leaving 14 bases between the germline ends. CDR3 bases: TGTGCCAGCAGCTTAGTCGGGGGAGGCCTAACCGGGGAGCTGTTTTTT. It is translated as CASSLVGGGLTGELFF.

There are many counts of this clone. This CDR3 is also generated by other DNA sequences in the sample. The chain links TRBV30 to TRBJ1-2; 7 bases are a match to TRBD1. Looked up from germline, CDR1 is GTSNPN and CDR2 is SVGIG (reference sequence). The CDR3 runs 14 residues. V gave up 0 bases and J gave up 8 bases; unmatched junction bases: 9. CDR3 nucleotides: TGTGCCTGGAGTGTAGAGGTAGACAGGGAAGGCTACACCTTC. Its protein product is CAWSVEVDREGYTF.

This chain joins TRBV5-4 and TRBJ1-1, with TRBD1 matching 9 bases. The V gene end was trimmed by 4 bases and the J gene end by 6 bases; junction bases not matched to a gene: 10. CDR1 and CDR2 from the germline V gene are SGHNT and YYREEE (reference sequence). The CDR3 is 15 residues long. The CDR3 sequence: CASSVLTGGIAEAFF. The CDR3 coding sequence is TGTGCCAGCAGCGTATTAACAGGGGGCATCGCTGAAGCTTTCTTT.

This chain uses TRBV18 with TRBJ1-4; D is unresolved. Germline V lookup: CDR1 KGHSH, CDR2 LQKENI. V lost 1 base, J lost 3 bases, and 6 bases lay in between. The length of the CDR3 is 14 residues. CDR3 region: CASSPQRSNEKLFF. CDR3 coding DNA: TGTGCCAGCTCACCACAGAGATCTAATGAAAAACTGTTTTTT. Full variable domain (missing parts from reference TRBV18 and TRBJ1-4): NAGVMQNPRHLVRRRGQEARLRCSPMKGHSHVYWYRQLPEEGLKFMVYLQKENIIDESGMPKERFSAEFPKEGPSILRIQQVVRGDSAAYFCASSPQRSNEKLFFGSGTQLSVL.

The chain joins TRBV29-1 to TRBJ2-7; D unresolved. The germline V and J ends were trimmed by 5 bases and 6 bases, with 14 bases remaining between them. Looked up from germline, CDR1 is SQVTM and CDR2 is ANQGSEA. This CDR3 region has 12 residues. The CDR3 here is CSVFRNSGEQYF. In DNA, the CDR3 is TGCAGCGTTTTTCGCAATTCCGGCGAGCAGTACTTC.

The chain combines TRBV9 with TRBJ2-3; TRBD2 matches at 14 bases. This CDR3 contains 18 residues. V shed 3 bases, J shed 1 base, and the junction held 7 bases outside the gene matches. The V gene's germline CDR1 is SGDLS and CDR2 YYNGEE. The CDR3 nucleotides are TGTGCCAGCAGCGCGGGACCGGGACTAGCGGGAGGCACAGATACGCAGTATTTT. It translates to CASSAGPGLAGGTDTQYF.

The V gene is TRBV5-6, the J gene TRBJ2-5; TRBD2 is a possible D gene (5 bases). This CDR3 spans 18 amino acids. V was shortened by 0 bases and J by 5 bases, with 23 bases between the two germline ends. Germline V gene sequence: CDR1 SGHDT, CDR2 YYEEEE. The CDR3 DNA follows: TGTGCCAGCAGCTTGGCCACCGGGGTTATAATACAAAAGGAGACCCAGTACTTC. It specifies CASSLATGVIIQKETQYF.

V is TRBV10-1 and J is TRBJ2-1; possibly TRBD2 for D (5 bases). Germline assignment: CDR1 WNHNN and CDR2 SYGVQD (reference sequence). The CDR3 runs to 15 residues. Trimming cost V 4 bases and J 8 bases, with 18 bases left between them. The CDR3: CASSGGLLPLDEQFF. Written as DNA, the CDR3 is TGCGCCAGCAGTGGAGGACTCCTTCCTTTGGATGAGCAGTTCTTC.

The chain couples TRBV15 to TRBJ2-3; TRBD2 matches 7 bases. This CDR3 is 15 amino acids long. V gave up 1 base and J gave up 4 bases; unmatched junction bases: 5. The germline V gene has CDR1 LNHNV and CDR2 YYDKDF (reference sequence). The CDR3 sequence: CATSRGEGRADTQYF. In nucleotides, the CDR3 is TGTGCCACCAGCAGAGGGGAGGGTCGAGCAGATACGCAGTATTTT.

The chain joins TRBV11-2 to TRBJ1-3, with D unclear. CDR3 length: 18 amino acids. Germline-derived CDR1 and CDR2 are SGHAT and FQNNGV. The V and J ends lost 2 bases and 2 bases respectively, with 19 bases between them. The CDR3: CASSLILGRHLTGNTIYF. CDR3 nucleotide sequence: TGTGCCAGCAGCTTAATTCTAGGCCGCCACCTCACTGGAAACACCATATATTTT. Variable domain in full (rest from reference TRBV11-2 and TRBJ1-3): EAGVAQSPRYKIIEKRQSVAFWCNPISGHATLYWYQQILGQGPKLLIQFQNNGVVDDSQLPKDRFSAERLKGVDSTLKIQPAKLEDSAVYLCASSLILGRHLTGNTIYFGEGSWLTVV.

The rearrangement links TRBV6-5 to TRBJ2-7, with 9 nucleotides matching TRBD1. The J segment lost 6 bases and the V segment lost 2 bases, leaving 5 bases of the junction unmatched. The CDR3 is 14 residues long. CDR1 is MNHEY and CDR2 is SVGAGI in the germline V gene. Written as DNA, the CDR3 is TGTGCCAGCAGTTACGCGACAGGGGGAGGCGAGCAGTACTTC. This codes for CASSYATGGGEQYF.

V gene TRBV2 combines with J gene TRBJ1-5; no firm D call. Deletions cut 7 bases from V and 6 bases from J, with 13 bases between. The CDR3 totals 13 residues. Per the germline V gene, CDR1 is SNHLY and CDR2 is FYNNEI. In nucleotides, the CDR3 is TGTGCCAGCATTGAGTGGATCGGTCAGCCCCAGCATTTT. This codes for CASIEWIGQPQHF.

This clone was detected a few times. The chain has TRBV4-3 and TRBJ1-1; tentatively, D is TRBD1 (6 bases). The CDR3 has 13 residues. Trimming pared 6 bases from V and 1 base from J, leaving 9 bases between. Germline lookup yields CDR1 LGHNA and CDR2 YSLEER. CDR3 in amino acids: CASRVTGNTEAFF. The CDR3 DNA reads TGCGCCAGCAGGGTGACAGGGAACACTGAAGCTTTCTTT.

This chain connects TRBV15 to TRBJ2-3; 10 bases line up with TRBD2. Germline CDR1 is LNHNV and CDR2 is YYDKDF (reference sequence). Trimming took 0 bases from V and 3 from J; bases not matched to a gene: 12. The CDR3 sequence is 19 residues long. The chain's CDR3 is CATSRDGSSGRFRTDTQYF. DNA for the CDR3: TGTGCCACCAGCAGAGATGGGAGTAGCGGGAGGTTCAGGACAGATACGCAGTATTTT.

The chain joins TRBV19 to TRBJ2-2; possible D gene TRBD1, 6 bases. The CDR3 sequence is 17 residues long. V lost 8 bases, J lost 0 bases, and 19 bases lay in between. In germline, CDR1 is LNHDA, CDR2 SQIVND (reference sequence). This chain's CDR3 is CASLVEGVSPNTGELFF. The CDR3 bases are TGTGCCAGTCTAGTCGAGGGGGTCAGCCCGAACACCGGGGAGCTGTTTTTT. Full variable domain (outside the CDR3, taken from reference TRBV19 and TRBJ2-2): DGGITQSPKYLFRKEGQNVTLSCEQNLNHDAMYWYRQDPGQGLRLIYYSQIVNDFQKGDIAEGYSVSREKKESFPLTVTSAQKNPTAFYLCASLVEGVSPNTGELFFGEGSRLTVL.

The chain couples TRBV5-1 to TRBJ1-1, with no clear D. V lost 2 bases, J lost 0 bases, and 5 bases lay in between. The germline V gene encodes CDR1 SGHRS and CDR2 YFSETQ. This CDR3 is 13 amino acids long. CDR3 region: CASSLTLNTEAFF. The CDR3, as DNA: TGCGCCAGCAGCTTAACGCTGAACACTGAAGCTTTCTTT.

About this clone itself: The junction and the germline gene differ at one end; a read error may be behind it. The chain recombines TRBV27 with TRBJ1-2; perhaps TRBD1 as D (6 bases). The CDR3 spans 12 residues. Germline V gene data show CDR1 as MNHEY and CDR2 as SMNVEV (reference sequence). Written as DNA, the CDR3 is TGTGCCAGCAGCCAGACAGGCTATGGCTACGCCTTC. Amino acid sequence: CASSQTGYGYAF.

V and J are TRBV10-3 and TRBJ2-1; TRBD2 agrees at 12 bases. From germline, CDR1 is ENHRY and CDR2 SYGVKD. The CDR3 length is 14 residues. J lost 8 bases, V lost 7 bases, and 6 bases had no gene match. The CDR3 spells CAITASGRADEQFF. CDR3 sequence (DNA): TGTGCCATCACGGCTAGCGGGAGGGCCGATGAGCAGTTCTTC.

The chain recombines TRBV5-1 with TRBJ2-7, with a tentative D call TRBD2 (6 bases). CDR1 and CDR2 from the germline V gene are SGHRS and YFSETQ. This CDR3 is built from 13 residues. The V end was cut by 4 bases, the J end by 4 bases, with 12 bases between. CDR3 in amino acids: CASSDGTSYEQYF. The CDR3, as DNA: TGCGCCAGCAGCGACGGGACTTCGTACGAGCAGTACTTC.

The chain uses TRBV21-1 and TRBJ2-7; the DNA was not compared with TRBD1, the D call given in the table. TRBV21-1 is tagged as a pseudogene. The CDR3 spans 15 residues. CDR3 sequence: CASSKDTRDSYEQYF. Written as DNA, the CDR3 is TGTGCCAGCAGCAAAGATACGAGAGACAGCTACGAGCAGTACTTC.